What follows are 17 T cell receptor beta chains derived from one specimen sequenced in a study of T-cell reconstitution after alpha-beta-depleted transplantation in children. Unique molecular identifiers were used in preparing the TCRbeta library. TCRdb analysed the PCR reads with MiXCR anew, one entry per CDR3 protein. The sample yields about 460,000 distinct CDR3 sequences, 8% to 11% seen once. The sequencing here drew on PBMCs, taken before TCRalphabeta/CD19-depleted stem cell transplant. Receptors were obtained from a child aged 2-15 years with inherited bone marrow failure, due to receive a stem cell transplant.

This clonotype was observed at least ten times. This chain links TRBV27 with TRBJ2-7, with 8 positions matching TRBD2. V gave up 3 bases and J gave up 5 bases; unmatched junction bases: 3. Germline assignment: CDR1 MNHEY and CDR2 SMNVEV (reference sequence). This CDR3 has 13 amino acids. Here the CDR3 reads CASSFGGANEQYF. In nucleotides, the CDR3 is TGTGCCAGCAGTTTCGGGGGGGCAAACGAGCAGTACTTC.

This clonotype was detected many times. The genes are TRBV7-2 and TRBJ2-1; TRBD1 is a possible D gene (6 bases). V lost 2 bases and J 4 bases, leaving 12 bases between the germline ends. The CDR3 totals 15 residues. The germline V gene encodes CDR1 SGHTA and CDR2 FQGNSA. CDR3: CASSLQGYDYNEQFF. CDR3 DNA: TGTGCCAGCAGCTTACAGGGGTACGATTACAATGAGCAGTTCTTC.

This clonotype was seen ten or more times. The rearrangement links TRBV25-1 to TRBJ2-7, with TRBD1 as a possible D gene (6 bases). Germline V gene sequence: CDR1 MGHDK, CDR2 SYGVNS. The CDR3 sequence is 15 residues long. The germline V and J ends were trimmed by 3 bases and 1 base, with 13 bases remaining between them. The CDR3 loop reads CASSDPGTSSYEQYF. The CDR3 DNA reads TGTGCCAGCAGTGACCCCGGGACATCTTCCTACGAGCAGTACTTC.

This clonotype was counted ten times or more. The chain carries TRBV20-1 and TRBJ2-1, with unresolved D. Germline V CDR1 and CDR2: DFQATT, SNEGSKA (reference sequence). The CDR3 loop spans 11 amino acids. Trimming removed 6 bases from V and 9 bases from J, with 12 bases in between. The DNA for the CDR3 is TGCAGTGCATCCGGCGGCACTGAGCAGTTCTTC. Translating it yields CSASGGTEQFF.

The chain joins TRBV27 to TRBJ1-2; no definite D call. The V gene's germline CDR1 is MNHEY and CDR2 SMNVEV (reference sequence). There are 16 residues in the CDR3. Trimming took 5 bases from V and 0 from J, leaving 16 bases between them. CDR3 coding DNA: TGTGCCAGCAGTCCCTTTAGCAGGATATCTAACTATGGCTACACCTTC. This encodes CASSPFSRISNYGYTF.

In this sample, this clonotype turned up many times. The chain is built from TRBV20-1 and TRBJ2-2, with TRBD2 matching 9 bases. V was clipped by 6 bases and J by 2 bases; unmatched bases: 10. The germline V gene has CDR1 DFQATT and CDR2 SNEGSKA (reference sequence). This CDR3 spans 16 amino acids. The CDR3 sequence is CSADPGLARNTGELFF. The CDR3 bases are TGCAGTGCCGATCCCGGACTAGCGAGAAACACCGGGGAGCTGTTTTTT.

Many counts were recorded for this clonotype. This chain connects TRBV30 to TRBJ1-5; 7 positions agree with TRBD1. The J segment lost 7 bases and the V segment lost 5 bases, leaving 8 bases of the junction unmatched. The germline V gene has CDR1 GTSNPN and CDR2 SVGIG (reference sequence). The length of the CDR3 is 13 residues. CDR3 in DNA: TGTGCCTGGGAACAGGGGTTGGGACAGCCCCAGCATTTT. Its translation: CAWEQGLGQPQHF.

In this sample, this clonotype turned up a few times. The gene calls are TRBV12-3 or TRBV12-4 and TRBJ2-1, with 9 bases aligning to TRBD1. Trimming removed 5 bases from V and 4 bases from J; junction bases left unmatched: 9. The CDR3 has 16 residues. The CDR3: CASSVAGTGKYNEQFF. In DNA form, the CDR3 reads TGTGCCAGCAGTGTCGCCGGGACAGGGAAATACAATGAGCAGTTCTTC.

This clonotype has at least ten counts. The gene calls are TRBV28 and TRBJ2-7, with a possible D match to TRBD1 (5 bases). V lost 3 bases and J lost 3, with 18 bases in between. Germline CDR1 is MDHEN and CDR2 is SYDVKM. The CDR3 is 16 residues long. The CDR3 nucleotides read TGTGCCAGCAGTTTTCGGGCACAGGAGACCGTCTACGAGCAGTACTTC. Encoded protein: CASSFRAQETVYEQYF.

With regard to this clonotype: A much larger clone differs by one base, so this may be a read error. The chain is built from TRBV20-1 and TRBJ1-1; TRBD1 might be the D (5 bases). Germline assignment: CDR1 DFQATT and CDR2 SNEGSKA (reference sequence). The CDR3 runs to 13 residues. V lost 6 bases, J lost 1 base, and 12 bases lay in between. The CDR3 sequence is CSARPGPNTEAFF. The CDR3 coding sequence is TGCAGTGCCAGACCGGGGCCGAACACTGAAGCTTTCTTT.

In its sample, this clonotype was seen many times. V and J are TRBV11-2 and TRBJ2-1; D is possibly TRBD2 (6 bases). The length of the CDR3 is 13 residues. V dropped 1 base and J dropped 12 bases, with 13 bases sitting between them. Germline V gene sequence: CDR1 SGHAT, CDR2 FQNNGV. The CDR3 DNA is TGTGCCAGCAGCTTAGGGGGCCAAGCGGGGCAGTTCTTC. This encodes CASSLGGQAGQFF.

Ten or more counts support this clonotype. The CDR3 DNA reads as TGTGCCAGCAGCCAAGAAAGCCGTCAAATCTACGAGCAGTACTTC. Translation: CASSQESRQIYEQYF. The chain carries TRBV4-2 and TRBJ2-7; D not resolved. V gave up 0 bases and J gave up 3 bases, with 12 bases separating them. Germline V gene sequence: CDR1 LGHNA, CDR2 YNFKEQ. The CDR3 extends over 15 amino acids.

This clonotype appeared many times. This rearrangement joins TRBV10-3 to TRBJ2-1; TRBD2 matches at 10 bases. V lost 4 bases, J lost 2 bases, and 5 bases stayed unmatched. The CDR3 is made up of 16 amino acids. Looked up from germline, CDR1 is ENHRY and CDR2 is SYGVKD. The CDR3 coding sequence is TGTGCCATCAGTGGGGCTAGCGGGAGTGCCTACAATGAGCAGTTCTTC. As protein: CAISGASGSAYNEQFF.

The chain employs TRBV21-1 and TRBJ2-7. TRBV21-1 is assigned pseudogene status. The CDR3 is made up of 15 amino acids. The CDR3 bases are TGTGCCAGCAGCAAAGGTTCGCAGGGCCCTTACGAGCAGTACTTC. Amino acid sequence: CASSKGSQGPYEQYF.

This clonotype was recorded many times. CDR3 bases: TGTGCCAGCAGCGGGCCGGGGCGGGAGACAGATACGCAGTATTTT. Protein: CASSGPGRETDTQYF. The rearrangement joins TRBV7-2 to TRBJ2-3, with TRBD2 identical over 7 bases. The CDR3 contains 15 residues. V lost 5 bases and J lost 3; bases outside the gene matches: 8. Germline-derived CDR1 and CDR2 are SGHTA and FQGNSA.

This clonotype was seen repeatedly, ten times or more. This chain joins TRBV29-1 and TRBJ1-2, with TRBD1 identical over 9 bases. CDR3 length: 15 amino acids. V lost 0 bases, J lost 6 bases, and 8 bases stayed unmatched. The germline CDR1 and CDR2 sequences are SQVTM and ANQGSEA. Written as DNA, the CDR3 is TGCAGCGTTGAAGAATCACCGGGACAGGGAAATGGCTACACCTTC. Its translation is CSVEESPGQGNGYTF.

This clonotype was observed many times. The chain uses TRBV21-1 and TRBJ2-2; the table's D call TRBD1 went unverified against the DNA. TRBV21-1 is given as a pseudogene. The length of the CDR3 is 20 residues. In DNA form, the CDR3 reads TGTGCCAGCAGCAAAAGTGAAGGCGGGCCAGACCATGGAAACACCGGGGAGCTGTTTTTT. It translates to CASSKSEGGPDHGNTGELFF.